The present TCR beta chain was sequenced within a study of OX40 agonist ivuxolimab in advanced cancers. Findings of the study overall: Fewer expanded clones were found on average in CD4+ than in CD8+ T cells. No determination was made of the antigen specificity of the expanded peripheral T cells.

If patients had autoimmune disease history or systemic immunosuppression, they were excluded. As for this clone: Its antigen remains unknown.

Trimming cost V 3 bases and J 10 bases; bases outside gene matches: 4. Germline CDR1 and CDR2: SEHNR and FQNEAQ (reference sequence). This CDR3 region has 12 residues. Assay: immunoSEQ multiplex PCR; the TCRdb copy retains only in-frame clones and omits some. The sample carries some 70,000 clones, approximately 90% recorded once. V usage is TRBV7-9 and J usage is TRBJ1-1; the match to TRBD1 covers 8 bases. The sequence was collected from an adult with an advanced solid tumor such as melanoma, head and neck, liver or kidney cancer. The sequences come from CD4+ or CD8+ T cells sorted from blood, collected in a trial of the OX40 agonist ivuxolimab. CDR3 DNA: TGTGCCAGCAGCTTTGGACAGGGCCTAGCTTTCTTT. Its protein is CASSFGQGLAFF. Variable domain in full (rest from reference TRBV7-9 and TRBJ1-1): DTGVSQNPRHKITKRGQNVTFRCDPISEHNRLYWYRQTLGQGPEFLTYFQNEAQLEKSRLLSDRFSAERPKGSFSTLEIQRTEQGDSAMYLCASSFGQGLAFFGQGTRLTVV.